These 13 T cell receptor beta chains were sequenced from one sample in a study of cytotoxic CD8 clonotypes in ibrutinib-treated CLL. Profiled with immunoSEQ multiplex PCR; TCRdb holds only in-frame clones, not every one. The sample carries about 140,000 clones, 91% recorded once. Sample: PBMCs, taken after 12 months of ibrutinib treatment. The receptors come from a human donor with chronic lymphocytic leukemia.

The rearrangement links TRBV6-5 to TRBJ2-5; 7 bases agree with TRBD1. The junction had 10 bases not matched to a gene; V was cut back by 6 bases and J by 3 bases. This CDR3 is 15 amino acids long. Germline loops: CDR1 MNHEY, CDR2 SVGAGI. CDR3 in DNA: TGTGCCAGCAGCCCCCTCGGACAGGTGGAAGAGACCCAGTACTTC. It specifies CASSPLGQVEETQYF.

This chain's CDR3 is CSVRSGTGKTMSSYEQYF. As DNA, the CDR3 is TGCAGCGTCAGATCCGGGACAGGGAAGACGATGAGCTCCTACGAGCAGTACTTC. The J gene is TRBJ2-7, the V gene TRBV29-1; 9 bases align to TRBD1. V was clipped by 6 bases and J by 0 bases; unmatched bases: 18. CDR3 length: 18 residues. The germline gives CDR1 SQVTM, CDR2 ANQGSEA.

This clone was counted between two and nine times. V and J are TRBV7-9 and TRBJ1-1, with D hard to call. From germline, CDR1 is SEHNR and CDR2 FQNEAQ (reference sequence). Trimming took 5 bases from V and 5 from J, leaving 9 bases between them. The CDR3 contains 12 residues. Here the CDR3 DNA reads TGTGCCAGCAGCCCAACCGGGACTGAAGCTTTCTTT. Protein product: CASSPTGTEAFF.

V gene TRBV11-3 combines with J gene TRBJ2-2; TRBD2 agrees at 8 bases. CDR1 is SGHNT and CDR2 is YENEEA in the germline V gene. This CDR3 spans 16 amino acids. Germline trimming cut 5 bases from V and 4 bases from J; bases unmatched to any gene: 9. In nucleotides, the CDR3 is TGTGCCAGCAGCGTTAGCGGGGCCGGGGCCACCGGGGAGCTGTTTTTT. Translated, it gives CASSVSGAGATGELFF.

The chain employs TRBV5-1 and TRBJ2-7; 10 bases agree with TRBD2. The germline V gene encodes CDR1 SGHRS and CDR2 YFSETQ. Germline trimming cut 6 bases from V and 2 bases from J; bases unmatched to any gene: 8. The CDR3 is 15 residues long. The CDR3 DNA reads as TGCGCCAGCACAACATCTAGCGGGAGCGCCTACGAGCAGTACTTC. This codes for CASTTSSGSAYEQYF.

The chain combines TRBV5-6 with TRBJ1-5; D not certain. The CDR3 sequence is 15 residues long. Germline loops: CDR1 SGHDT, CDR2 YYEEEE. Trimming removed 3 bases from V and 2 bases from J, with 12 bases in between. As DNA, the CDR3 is TGTGCCAGCAGCTCCGAACGAAGTGGCAATCAGCCCCAGCATTTT. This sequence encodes CASSSERSGNQPQHF.

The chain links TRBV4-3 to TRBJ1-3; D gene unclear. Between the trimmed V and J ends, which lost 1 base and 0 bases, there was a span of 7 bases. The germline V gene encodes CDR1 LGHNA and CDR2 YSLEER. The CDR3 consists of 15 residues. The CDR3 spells CASSQGTYSGNTIYF. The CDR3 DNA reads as TGCGCCAGCAGCCAAGGCACATACTCTGGAAACACCATATATTTT.

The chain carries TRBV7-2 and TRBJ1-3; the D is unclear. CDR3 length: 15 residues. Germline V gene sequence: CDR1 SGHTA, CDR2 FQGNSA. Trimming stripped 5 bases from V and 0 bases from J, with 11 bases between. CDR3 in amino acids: CASSPDAYSGNTIYF. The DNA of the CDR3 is TGTGCCAGCAGCCCCGATGCCTACTCTGGAAACACCATATATTTT.

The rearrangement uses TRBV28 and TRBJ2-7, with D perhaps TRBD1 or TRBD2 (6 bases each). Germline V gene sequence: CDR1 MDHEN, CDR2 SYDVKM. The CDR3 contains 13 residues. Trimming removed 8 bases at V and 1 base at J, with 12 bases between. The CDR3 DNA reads TGTGCCAGCTATGGAGGGGGGTCCTACGAGCAGTACTTC. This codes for CASYGGGSYEQYF.

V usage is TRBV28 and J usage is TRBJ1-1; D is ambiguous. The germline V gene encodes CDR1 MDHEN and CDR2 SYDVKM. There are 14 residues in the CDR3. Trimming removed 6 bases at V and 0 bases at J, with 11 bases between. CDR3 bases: TGTGCCAGCAGACCGGGCGGGGTGAACACTGAAGCTTTCTTT. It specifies CASRPGGVNTEAFF.

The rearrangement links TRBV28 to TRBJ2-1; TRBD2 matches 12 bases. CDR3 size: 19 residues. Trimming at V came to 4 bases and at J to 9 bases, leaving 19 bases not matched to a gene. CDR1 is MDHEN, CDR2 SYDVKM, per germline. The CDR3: CASSSPSSGLAGRWVEQFF. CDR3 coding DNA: TGTGCCAGCAGTTCACCATCCTCCGGACTAGCGGGAAGGTGGGTTGAGCAGTTCTTC.

In DNA form, the CDR3 reads TGTGCCGTTGGGAGGGAAGCAACTAATGAAAAACTGTTTTTT. It encodes CAVGREATNEKLFF. The rearrangement uses TRBV7-9 and TRBJ1-4, with D unclear. Trimming pared 11 bases from V and 0 bases from J, leaving 13 bases between. This CDR3 has 14 residues. Per the germline V gene, CDR1 is SEHNR and CDR2 is FQNEAQ (reference sequence).

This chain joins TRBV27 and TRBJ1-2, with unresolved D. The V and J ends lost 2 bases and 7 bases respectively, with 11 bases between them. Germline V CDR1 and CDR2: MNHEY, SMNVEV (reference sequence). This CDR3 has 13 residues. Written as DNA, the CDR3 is TGTGCCAGCAGTTTAGACCCAGGTGGTGGCTACACCTTC. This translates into CASSLDPGGGYTF.